This TCR beta chain was profiled in a study of spatial heterogeneity in lung cancer. Whole-study context: On average, each unique TCR and UMI combination appeared more than ten times in raw reads.

The study, taken as a whole, reports: At tumor resection, ubiquitous expanded TCRs were detected in blood more often than later.

The ends were cut back, 6 bases at V and 6 bases at J, with 17 bases in the middle. The CDR3 is made up of 15 amino acids. The table lists this clonotype with many counts. The antigen is undetermined. The presence of a unique molecular identifier marked each TCR cDNA molecule. MiXCR, applied by TCRdb to the 5' RACE reads, yields one record per CDR3 protein. The repertoire consists of about 82,000 distinct CDR3 sequences, with around 12% occurring once and the leading ten covering about 4.6%. Time point meaning: sample taken at primary tumor resection. Whole RNA was taken from tumor, nontumor lung or frozen PBMC; it was then sequenced unsorted. More than 70 TRACERx patients with early, untreated non-small cell lung cancer donated samples.

The chain recombines TRBV12-3 or TRBV12-4 with TRBJ1-4; no definite D call. The sequence came from a male donor with early-stage non-small cell lung cancer. The specimen was PBMCs, collected at surgery. The DNA of the CDR3 is TGTGCCAGCAGCTCTGGACCTCCCGCTGATGAAAAACTGTTTTTT. Its translation: CASSSGPPADEKLFF.